This TCR beta chain emerged from a study of blood T cell repertoires in COVID-19. Produced via immunoSEQ multiplex PCR; TCRdb's table is partial and in-frame only. In the table there are about 140,000 clones, just under 90% of which are singletons. J lost 3 bases, V lost 2 bases, and 4 bases had no gene match. The V gene's germline CDR1 is SNHLY and CDR2 FYNNEI. The CDR3 length is 16 residues. This clonotype was sampled from an elderly woman with acute or convalescent COVID-19. The sequenced sample was peripheral blood. The chain joins TRBV2 to TRBJ2-5, with 12 positions matching TRBD2. Here the CDR3 reads CASSELSSGGEETQYF. CDR3 in DNA: TGTGCCAGCAGTGAATTGTCTAGCGGGGGGGAAGAGACCCAGTACTTC.